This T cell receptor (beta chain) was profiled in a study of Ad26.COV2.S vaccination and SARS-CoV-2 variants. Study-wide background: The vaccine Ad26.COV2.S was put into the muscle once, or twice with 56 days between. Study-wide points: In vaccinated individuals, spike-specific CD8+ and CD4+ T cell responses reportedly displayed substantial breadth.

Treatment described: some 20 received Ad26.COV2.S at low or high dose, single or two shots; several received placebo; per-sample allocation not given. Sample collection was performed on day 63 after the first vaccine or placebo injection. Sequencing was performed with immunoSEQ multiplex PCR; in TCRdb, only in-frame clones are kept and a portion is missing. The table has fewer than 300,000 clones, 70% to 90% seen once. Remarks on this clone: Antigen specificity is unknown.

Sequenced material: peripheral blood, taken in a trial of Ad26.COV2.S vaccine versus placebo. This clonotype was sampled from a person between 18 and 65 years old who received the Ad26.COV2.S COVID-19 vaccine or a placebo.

The CDR3 region is CASARQGAAGANVLTF. The CDR3 coding sequence is TGTGCCAGTGCCCGACAGGGAGCGGCTGGGGCCAACGTCCTGACTTTC. J is TRBJ2-6 and V is TRBV19, with TRBD1 identical over 7 bases. Germline lookup yields CDR1 LNHDA and CDR2 SQIVND (reference sequence). V lost 8 bases and J lost 2; bases outside the gene matches: 9. The CDR3 contains 16 residues.